The rows below give T cell receptor beta chains drawn from one sample of a study of cytomegalovirus exposure and HLA in healthy donors. This table comes from immunoSEQ multiplex PCR, and its TCRdb copy is limited to in-frame clones, with some not included. The table for this sample gives about 48,000 clones. Source material: PBMCs. The receptors were sampled from a woman between 40 and 55 years old in good health and CMV-seronegative. CDR3s include the opening cysteine and the closing phenylalanine or tryptophan. The order of the fields is D gene, CDR3 length, clone size, J gene, V gene, CDR3 protein, CDR3 DNA. A D gene is named only where the DNA matches it firmly. Clone size is stated in some rows and not others, as once, few, many or a class when expanded.

D gene: TRBD1; CDR3 length: 15; clone size: -; J gene: TRBJ2-7; V gene: TRBV7-2; CDR3 protein: CASSLAGTDVYEQYF; CDR3 DNA: TGTGCCAGCAGCTTAGCGGGGACAGACGTATACGAGCAGTACTTC
D gene: TRBD1; CDR3 length: 14; clone size: -; J gene: TRBJ1-2; V gene: TRBV6-5; CDR3 protein: CASSGQGGSYGYTF; CDR3 DNA: TGTGCCAGCAGTGGACAGGGGGGTTCCTATGGCTACACCTTC
D gene: TRBD1; CDR3 length: 13; clone size: -; J gene: TRBJ2-1; V gene: TRBV30; CDR3 protein: CAWSSRGNNEQFF; CDR3 DNA: TGTGCCTGGAGTTCCAGGGGGAACAATGAGCAGTTCTTC
D gene: -; CDR3 length: 15; clone size: -; J gene: TRBJ2-3; V gene: TRBV6-5; CDR3 protein: CASSRGGTGTDTQYF; CDR3 DNA: TGTGCCAGCTCTAGGGGGGGGACCGGAACAGATACGCAGTATTTT
D gene: TRBD2; CDR3 length: 17; clone size: -; J gene: TRBJ2-7; V gene: TRBV6-1; CDR3 protein: CASSGTTLTSGWNEQYF; CDR3 DNA: TGTGCCAGCAGTGGGACGACTCTGACTAGCGGGTGGAACGAGCAGTACTTC
D gene: TRBD1; CDR3 length: 15; clone size: -; J gene: TRBJ2-7; V gene: TRBV27; CDR3 protein: CASSSLQGVPYEQYF; CDR3 DNA: TGTGCCAGCAGTTCCCTACAGGGGGTCCCCTACGAGCAGTACTTC
D gene: TRBD1; CDR3 length: 14; clone size: -; J gene: TRBJ2-7; V gene: TRBV5-6; CDR3 protein: CASSQGTGPGEQYF; CDR3 DNA: TGTGCCAGCAGCCAAGGGACAGGGCCGGGGGAGCAGTACTTC
D gene: -; CDR3 length: 15; clone size: -; J gene: TRBJ2-2; V gene: TRBV6-5; CDR3 protein: CASSYFGLGAGELFF; CDR3 DNA: TGTGCCAGCAGTTACTTCGGGCTCGGGGCCGGGGAGCTGTTTTTT
D gene: -; CDR3 length: 15; clone size: -; J gene: TRBJ1-1; V gene: TRBV28; CDR3 protein: CASSLPGRANTEAFF; CDR3 DNA: TGTGCCAGCAGTTTGCCGGGAAGGGCGAACACTGAAGCTTTCTTT
D gene: TRBD1; CDR3 length: 17; clone size: -; J gene: TRBJ2-1; V gene: TRBV2; CDR3 protein: CASSDEPGQGINNEQFF; CDR3 DNA: TGTGCCAGCAGTGACGAACCGGGACAGGGCATCAACAATGAGCAGTTCTTC
D gene: TRBD1; CDR3 length: 15; clone size: -; J gene: TRBJ2-7; V gene: TRBV5-4; CDR3 protein: CASSLLGTATYEQYF; CDR3 DNA: TGTGCCAGCAGCTTGCTTGGGACAGCGACCTACGAGCAGTACTTC
D gene: -; CDR3 length: 12; clone size: -; J gene: TRBJ2-7; V gene: TRBV19; CDR3 protein: CASSLDFYEQYF; CDR3 DNA: TGTGCCAGTAGTCTCGACTTCTACGAGCAGTACTTC
D gene: -; CDR3 length: 15; clone size: -; J gene: TRBJ1-3; V gene: TRBV5-1; CDR3 protein: CASSFQGTSGNTIYF; CDR3 DNA: TGCGCCAGCAGCTTCCAGGGGACCTCTGGAAACACCATATATTTT
D gene: -; CDR3 length: 13; clone size: medium-sized; J gene: TRBJ1-1; V gene: TRBV7-9; CDR3 protein: CASSYRDLGEAFF; CDR3 DNA: TGTGCCAGCAGCTACAGGGATTTGGGTGAAGCTTTCTTT
D gene: -; CDR3 length: 14; clone size: -; J gene: TRBJ2-5; V gene: TRBV7-3; CDR3 protein: CASSLRPGAETQYF; CDR3 DNA: TGTGCCAGCAGCTTACGACCGGGAGCAGAGACCCAGTACTTC
D gene: TRBD2; CDR3 length: 18; clone size: -; J gene: TRBJ2-7; V gene: TRBV5-4; CDR3 protein: CASTTEPTGGGARDEQYF; CDR3 DNA: TGTGCCAGCACTACGGAACCGACTGGCGGGGGGGCCAGGGACGAGCAGTACTTC
D gene: -; CDR3 length: 15; clone size: -; J gene: TRBJ2-2; V gene: TRBV15; CDR3 protein: CATSPWQGAAGELFF; CDR3 DNA: TGTGCCACCAGCCCTTGGCAGGGTGCAGCCGGGGAGCTGTTTTTT
D gene: -; CDR3 length: 11; clone size: -; J gene: TRBJ2-1; V gene: TRBV20-1; CDR3 protein: CSASRGNEQFF; CDR3 DNA: TGCAGTGCTAGTAGGGGAAATGAGCAGTTCTTC
D gene: -; CDR3 length: 15; clone size: -; J gene: TRBJ2-5; V gene: TRBV7-9; CDR3 protein: CASSLGRGGLETQYF; CDR3 DNA: TGTGCCAGCAGCTTAGGGAGGGGGGGCTTGGAGACCCAGTACTTC
D gene: -; CDR3 length: 14; clone size: -; J gene: TRBJ2-1; V gene: TRBV25-1; CDR3 protein: CASSVTGVVNEQFF; CDR3 DNA: TGTGCCAGCAGTGTTACGGGAGTGGTCAATGAGCAGTTCTTC
D gene: -; CDR3 length: 15; clone size: -; J gene: TRBJ1-5; V gene: TRBV7-8; CDR3 protein: CASSLAWLADQPQHF; CDR3 DNA: TGTGCCAGCAGCTTAGCCTGGCTCGCCGATCAGCCCCAGCATTTT
D gene: -; CDR3 length: 14; clone size: -; J gene: TRBJ2-2; V gene: TRBV15; CDR3 protein: CATSPNRNTGELFF; CDR3 DNA: TGTGCCACCAGCCCGAACAGGAACACCGGGGAGCTGTTTTTT
D gene: -; CDR3 length: 17; clone size: -; J gene: TRBJ1-4; V gene: TRBV5-1; CDR3 protein: CASSLFGREGGGEKLFF; CDR3 DNA: TGCGCCAGCAGCTTGTTTGGACGGGAAGGCGGTGGTGAAAAACTGTTTTTT
D gene: -; CDR3 length: 17; clone size: -; J gene: TRBJ2-6; V gene: TRBV4-1; CDR3 protein: CASSQAAPGSGANVLTF; CDR3 DNA: TGCGCCAGCAGCCAAGCAGCGCCCGGCTCTGGGGCCAACGTCCTGACTTTC
D gene: TRBD1; CDR3 length: 13; clone size: -; J gene: TRBJ2-7; V gene: TRBV4-3; CDR3 protein: CARDKTGAYEQYF; CDR3 DNA: TGCGCCAGGGATAAGACAGGGGCCTACGAGCAGTACTTC
D gene: -; CDR3 length: 14; clone size: -; J gene: TRBJ2-6; V gene: TRBV9; CDR3 protein: CASRGGSGANVLTF; CDR3 DNA: TGTGCCAGCAGGGGGGGATCTGGGGCCAACGTCCTGACTTTC
D gene: -; CDR3 length: 14; clone size: -; J gene: TRBJ2-1; V gene: TRBV15; CDR3 protein: CATSRDLEDNEQFF; CDR3 DNA: TGTGCCACCAGCAGAGATCTGGAGGACAATGAGCAGTTCTTC
D gene: TRBD2; CDR3 length: 16; clone size: -; J gene: TRBJ2-1; V gene: TRBV19; CDR3 protein: CASSHLFSGRVNEQFF; CDR3 DNA: TGTGCCAGTAGTCATCTTTTTAGCGGGAGGGTCAATGAGCAGTTCTTC
D gene: -; CDR3 length: 15; clone size: -; J gene: TRBJ1-5; V gene: TRBV6-5; CDR3 protein: CASSSQVNSNQPQHF; CDR3 DNA: TGTGCCAGCTCCTCACAGGTCAATAGCAATCAGCCCCAGCATTTT
D gene: -; CDR3 length: 14; clone size: -; J gene: TRBJ1-4; V gene: TRBV9; CDR3 protein: CASSSQQGSEKLFF; CDR3 DNA: TGTGCCAGCAGCTCCCAACAGGGAAGTGAAAAACTGTTTTTT
D gene: -; CDR3 length: 12; clone size: -; J gene: TRBJ2-2; V gene: TRBV9; CDR3 protein: CASSALTGELFF; CDR3 DNA: TGTGCCAGCAGCGCCCTTACCGGGGAGCTGTTTTTT
D gene: TRBD2; CDR3 length: 16; clone size: -; J gene: TRBJ2-1; V gene: TRBV7-3; CDR3 protein: CASSQTSGSSYNEQFF; CDR3 DNA: TGTGCCAGCAGCCAGACTAGCGGGTCATCCTACAATGAGCAGTTCTTC
D gene: -; CDR3 length: 14; clone size: -; J gene: TRBJ1-2; V gene: TRBV28; CDR3 protein: CASSPTGGNYGYTF; CDR3 DNA: TGTGCCAGCAGTCCGACAGGTGGTAACTATGGCTACACCTTC
D gene: -; CDR3 length: 13; clone size: -; J gene: TRBJ1-2; V gene: TRBV2; CDR3 protein: CASSEEEGRGYTF; CDR3 DNA: TGTGCCAGCAGTGAAGAAGAAGGGAGGGGCTACACCTTC
D gene: -; CDR3 length: 12; clone size: -; J gene: TRBJ2-5; V gene: TRBV7-8; CDR3 protein: CASSLSVETQYF; CDR3 DNA: TGTGCCAGCAGCTTATCGGTTGAGACCCAGTACTTC
D gene: -; CDR3 length: 15; clone size: -; J gene: TRBJ2-7; V gene: TRBV7-9; CDR3 protein: CASSPPRGGSYEQYF; CDR3 DNA: TGTGCCAGCAGCCCCCCCCGCGGAGGTTCCTACGAGCAGTACTTC
D gene: TRBD1; CDR3 length: 13; clone size: -; J gene: TRBJ2-1; V gene: TRBV7-7; CDR3 protein: CASSLDRGNEQFF; CDR3 DNA: TGTGCTAGCAGCTTAGACAGGGGCAATGAGCAGTTCTTC
D gene: -; CDR3 length: 12; clone size: -; J gene: TRBJ2-2; V gene: TRBV19; CDR3 protein: CASSTGAGELFF; CDR3 DNA: TGTGCCAGTAGTACAGGGGCCGGGGAGCTGTTTTTT
D gene: -; CDR3 length: 16; clone size: -; J gene: TRBJ1-2; V gene: TRBV7-8; CDR3 protein: CASSLASTSSNYGYTF; CDR3 DNA: TGTGCCAGCAGCTTAGCTAGTACCTCTTCCAACTATGGCTACACCTTC
D gene: -; CDR3 length: 13; clone size: -; J gene: TRBJ2-5; V gene: TRBV28; CDR3 protein: CATYSGDGETQYF; CDR3 DNA: TGTGCCACTTACAGCGGAGACGGGGAGACCCAGTACTTC
D gene: -; CDR3 length: 15; clone size: -; J gene: TRBJ2-1; V gene: TRBV6-5; CDR3 protein: CASRVGGDSDNEQFF; CDR3 DNA: TGTGCCAGCAGGGTGGGGGGAGACTCCGACAATGAGCAGTTCTTC
D gene: TRBD1; CDR3 length: 16; clone size: -; J gene: TRBJ1-3; V gene: TRBV9; CDR3 protein: CASSEGDRGNGNTIYF; CDR3 DNA: TGTGCCAGCAGCGAGGGGGACAGGGGAAACGGAAACACCATATATTTT
D gene: TRBD1; CDR3 length: 18; clone size: -; J gene: TRBJ2-3; V gene: TRBV30; CDR3 protein: CAWRGLDGRDRAPDTQYF; CDR3 DNA: TGTGCCTGGAGGGGGCTAGACGGTAGGGACAGGGCCCCAGATACGCAGTATTTT
D gene: -; CDR3 length: 14; clone size: -; J gene: TRBJ1-2; V gene: TRBV7-2; CDR3 protein: CASSRGGGTYGYTF; CDR3 DNA: TGTGCCAGCAGCCGAGGCGGGGGGACCTATGGCTACACCTTC
D gene: -; CDR3 length: 16; clone size: -; J gene: TRBJ1-3; V gene: TRBV7-9; CDR3 protein: CASSLEEQLPGNTIYF; CDR3 DNA: TGTGCCAGCAGCTTAGAGGAGCAGCTCCCTGGAAACACCATATATTTT
D gene: -; CDR3 length: 14; clone size: -; J gene: TRBJ2-5; V gene: TRBV18; CDR3 protein: CASSPPTGSETQYF; CDR3 DNA: TGTGCCAGCTCACCACCTACGGGGAGCGAGACCCAGTACTTC
D gene: -; CDR3 length: 15; clone size: -; J gene: TRBJ1-2; V gene: TRBV6-5; CDR3 protein: CASSYSQGGGYGYTF; CDR3 DNA: TGTGCCAGCAGTTACTCGCAGGGCGGTGGCTATGGCTACACCTTC
D gene: TRBD2; CDR3 length: 21; clone size: -; J gene: TRBJ2-2; V gene: TRBV7-3; CDR3 protein: CASSPLGGVGSGNPNTGELFF; CDR3 DNA: TGTGCCAGCAGCCCCTTAGGGGGAGTGGGTAGCGGGAACCCGAACACCGGGGAGCTGTTTTTT
D gene: -; CDR3 length: 15; clone size: -; J gene: TRBJ2-1; V gene: TRBV7-8; CDR3 protein: CASSSQGSSYNEQFF; CDR3 DNA: TGTGCCAGCAGCTCTCAGGGGTCTTCCTACAATGAGCAGTTCTTC
D gene: -; CDR3 length: 13; clone size: -; J gene: TRBJ2-7; V gene: TRBV11-2; CDR3 protein: CASSFPGVTEQYF; CDR3 DNA: TGTGCCAGCAGCTTTCCAGGGGTTACCGAGCAGTACTTC
D gene: -; CDR3 length: 16; clone size: -; J gene: TRBJ1-1; V gene: TRBV29-1; CDR3 protein: CSAMHSMGSWSPEAFF; CDR3 DNA: TGCAGCGCCATGCACTCGATGGGGAGTTGGTCCCCTGAAGCTTTCTTT
D gene: TRBD2; CDR3 length: 16; clone size: -; J gene: TRBJ2-1; V gene: TRBV10-2; CDR3 protein: CASSDIAGVGYNEQFF; CDR3 DNA: TGCGCCAGCAGTGATATAGCGGGAGTAGGTTACAATGAGCAGTTCTTC
D gene: TRBD2; CDR3 length: 16; clone size: -; J gene: TRBJ2-7; V gene: TRBV27; CDR3 protein: CASSLVGTSGTYEQYF; CDR3 DNA: TGTGCCAGCAGTTTAGTGGGGACTAGCGGGACCTACGAGCAGTACTTC
D gene: TRBD1; CDR3 length: 13; clone size: medium-sized; J gene: TRBJ1-2; V gene: TRBV7-2; CDR3 protein: CASSLRQGGGYTF; CDR3 DNA: TGTGCCAGCAGCTTACGACAGGGTGGTGGCTACACCTTC
D gene: TRBD1; CDR3 length: 14; clone size: -; J gene: TRBJ1-1; V gene: TRBV28; CDR3 protein: CASSRQGAVTEAFF; CDR3 DNA: TGTGCCAGCAGTCGGCAGGGGGCGGTTACTGAAGCTTTCTTT
D gene: -; CDR3 length: 14; clone size: -; J gene: TRBJ1-2; V gene: TRBV25-1; CDR3 protein: CASSEGGRWDGYTF; CDR3 DNA: TGTGCCAGCAGTGAGGGAGGGAGGTGGGATGGCTACACCTTC
D gene: -; CDR3 length: 15; clone size: -; J gene: TRBJ2-7; V gene: TRBV6-5; CDR3 protein: CASSLTGHSPYEQYF; CDR3 DNA: TGTGCCAGCAGCCTGACGGGACACTCTCCCTACGAGCAGTACTTC
D gene: -; CDR3 length: 13; clone size: -; J gene: TRBJ1-1; V gene: TRBV29-1; CDR3 protein: CSVLGGENTEAFF; CDR3 DNA: TGCAGCGTCCTCGGAGGGGAGAACACTGAAGCTTTCTTT
D gene: TRBD2; CDR3 length: 16; clone size: -; J gene: TRBJ2-3; V gene: TRBV5-1; CDR3 protein: CASSLVLAGYTDTQYF; CDR3 DNA: TGCGCCAGCAGCTTGGTTCTAGCGGGGTACACAGATACGCAGTATTTT